Included here is one T cell receptor (beta chain) sequence, with context. The record originates from a study of naive and memory T cell subsets. Trimming shortened V by 7 bases and J by 2 bases, and 4 bases separated the two germline ends. Germline V gene data show CDR1 as SQVTM and CDR2 as ANQGSEA. The CDR3 totals 10 residues. An oligonucleotide containing a UMI was ligated to the 3' end of TCR cDNA. Ligated cDNA underwent four rounds of PCR with nested alpha and beta constant region primers and SP2. TCRdb processed the 5' RACE reads anew with MiXCR; each CDR3 protein has one entry. The sample yields about 59,000 distinct CDR3 sequences, 8% seen once.

This sequence joins TRBV29-1 and TRBJ2-3; unclear D gene. This receptor was identified in a female donor in good health. The CDR3 coding sequence is TGCAGCGCTCACACAGATACGCAGTATTTT. Translated: CSAHTDTQYF.